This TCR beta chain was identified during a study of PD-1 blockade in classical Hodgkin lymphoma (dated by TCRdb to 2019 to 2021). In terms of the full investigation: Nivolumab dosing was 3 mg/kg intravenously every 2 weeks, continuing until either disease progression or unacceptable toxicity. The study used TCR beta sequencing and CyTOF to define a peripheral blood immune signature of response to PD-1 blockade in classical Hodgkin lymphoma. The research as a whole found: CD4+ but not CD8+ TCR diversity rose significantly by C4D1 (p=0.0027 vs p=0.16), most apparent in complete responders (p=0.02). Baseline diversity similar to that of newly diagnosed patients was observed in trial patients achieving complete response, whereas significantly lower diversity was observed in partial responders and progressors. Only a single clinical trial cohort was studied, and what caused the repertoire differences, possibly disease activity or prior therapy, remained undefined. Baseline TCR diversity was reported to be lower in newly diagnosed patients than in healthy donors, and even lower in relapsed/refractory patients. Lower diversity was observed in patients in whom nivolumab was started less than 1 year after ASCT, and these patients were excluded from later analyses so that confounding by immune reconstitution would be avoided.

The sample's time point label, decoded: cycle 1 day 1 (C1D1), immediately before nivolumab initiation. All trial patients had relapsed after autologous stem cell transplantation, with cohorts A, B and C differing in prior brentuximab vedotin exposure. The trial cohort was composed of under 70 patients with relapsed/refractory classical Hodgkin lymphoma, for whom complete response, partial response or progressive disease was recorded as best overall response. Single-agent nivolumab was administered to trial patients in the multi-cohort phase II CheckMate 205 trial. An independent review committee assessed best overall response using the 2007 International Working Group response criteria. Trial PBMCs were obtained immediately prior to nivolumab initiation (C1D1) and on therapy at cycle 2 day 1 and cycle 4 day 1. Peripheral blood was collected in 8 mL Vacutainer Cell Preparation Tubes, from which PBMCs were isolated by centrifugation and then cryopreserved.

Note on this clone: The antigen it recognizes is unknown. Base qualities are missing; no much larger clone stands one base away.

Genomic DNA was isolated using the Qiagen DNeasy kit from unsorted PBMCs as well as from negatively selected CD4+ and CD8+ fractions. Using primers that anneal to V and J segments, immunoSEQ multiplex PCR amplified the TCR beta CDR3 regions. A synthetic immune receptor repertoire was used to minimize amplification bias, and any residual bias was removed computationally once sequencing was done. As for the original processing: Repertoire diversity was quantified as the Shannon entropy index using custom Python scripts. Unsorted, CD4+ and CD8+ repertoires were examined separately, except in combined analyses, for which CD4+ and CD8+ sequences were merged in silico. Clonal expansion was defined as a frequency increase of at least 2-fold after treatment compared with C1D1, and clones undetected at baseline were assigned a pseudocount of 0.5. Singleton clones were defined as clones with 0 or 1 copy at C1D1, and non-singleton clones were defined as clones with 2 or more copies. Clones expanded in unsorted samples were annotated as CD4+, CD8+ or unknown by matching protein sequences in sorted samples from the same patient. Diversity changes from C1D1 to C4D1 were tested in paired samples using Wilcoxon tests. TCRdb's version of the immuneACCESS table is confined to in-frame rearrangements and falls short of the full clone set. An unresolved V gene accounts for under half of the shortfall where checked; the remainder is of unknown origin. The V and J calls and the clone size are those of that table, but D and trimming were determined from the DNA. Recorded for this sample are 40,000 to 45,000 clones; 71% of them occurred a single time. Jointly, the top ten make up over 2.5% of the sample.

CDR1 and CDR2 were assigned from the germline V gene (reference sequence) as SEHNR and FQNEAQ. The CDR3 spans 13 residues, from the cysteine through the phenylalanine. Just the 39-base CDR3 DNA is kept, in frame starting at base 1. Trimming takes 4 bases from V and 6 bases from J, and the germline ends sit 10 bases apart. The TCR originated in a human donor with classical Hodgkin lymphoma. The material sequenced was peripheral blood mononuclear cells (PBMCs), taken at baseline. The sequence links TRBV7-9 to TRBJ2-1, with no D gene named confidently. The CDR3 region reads CASSSEKRNEQFF. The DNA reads TGTGCCAGCAGCTCGGAGAAGCGCAATGAGCAGTTCTTC.